Reported below is one TCR beta chain. What it binds is unknown. This entry belongs to a study of cytomegalovirus exposure and HLA in healthy donors. General observations from the study: Analyzed later, most CMV-associated TCR beta chains appeared HLA-restricted. Later analysis placed DRB1 highest and HLA-C lowest in TCR association rates, which differed by HLA locus. Owing to their indistinguishability, certain V segments, notably TRBV6-2 and TRBV6-3, were excluded.

The CDR3 is 16 amino acids. V lost 5 bases, J lost 7 bases, and 17 bases stayed unmatched. Germline V gene sequence: CDR1 SGHVS, CDR2 FNYEAQ. Vbeta (60) and Jbeta (13) primers were used in the PCR. The method was immunoSEQ multiplex PCR; TCRdb's version includes in-frame clones alone and lacks a portion of them. The sample lists approximately 240,000 clones; 75% to 85% were seen once. The source of this sequence is a woman aged 55-75 years in good health and CMV-seropositive. The V call is TRBV7-6, the J call TRBJ2-7; 7 bases match TRBD1. The sample taken for sequencing was PBMCs. CDR3: CASSPPNRGRFGEQYF. CDR3 sequence (DNA): TGTGCCAGCAGCCCTCCAAACAGGGGCCGCTTTGGAGAGCAGTACTTC.